These 18 T cell receptor beta chains were all obtained from the same sample, sequenced in a study of blood T cell repertoires in COVID-19. Produced via immunoSEQ multiplex PCR; TCRdb's table is partial and in-frame only. The data contain about 82,000 clones, around four fifths of them singletons. Sequenced sample: peripheral blood. These receptor sequences come from a man in his sixties with COVID-19, enrolled during active disease.

This clone has more than one count but fewer than ten. V usage is TRBV23-1 and J usage is TRBJ1-2; 9 positions match TRBD1. TRBV23-1 has ORF status, its function being uncertain. V was clipped by 2 bases and J by 8 bases; unmatched bases: 9. This CDR3 spans 15 amino acids. The CDR3 DNA reads TGCGCCAGCAGTCAAAAACAGGGGGCAGGTGAGGGCTACACCTTC. This codes for CASSQKQGAGEGYTF.

This clone was observed many times. A junction boundary mismatches the germline segment, possibly from a read error. The same CDR3 also results from other DNA sequences found in this sample. J is TRBJ2-3 and V is TRBV5-5; 9 positions agree with TRBD2. Germline V CDR1 and CDR2: SGHKS, YYEKEE (reference sequence). The CDR3 totals 16 residues. CDR3 nucleotide sequence: TGTGCCAGCTGCTTGGGTGGGGGCGGGAGGGCCCTCCCTGGGTATTTT. Protein product: CASCLGGGGRALPGYF.

CDR3 sequence: CASTMGVTEAFF. CDR3 coding DNA: TGTGCCAGCACCATGGGCGTCACTGAAGCTTTCTTT. The V call is TRBV7-9, the J call TRBJ1-1; D not resolved. Trimming cost V 7 bases and J 4 bases, with 10 bases left between them. From germline, CDR1 is SEHNR and CDR2 FQNEAQ (reference sequence). The CDR3 is made up of 12 amino acids.

The chain carries TRBV7-3 and TRBJ2-2; TRBD2 matches at 7 bases. The CDR3 loop spans 18 amino acids. The germline gives CDR1 SGHTA, CDR2 FQGTGA. Trimming cost V 2 bases and J 0 bases; bases outside gene matches: 9. DNA of the CDR3: TGTGCCAGCAGCTTATTCGCTAGCGGAGCAGCGAACACCGGGGAGCTGTTTTTT. It yields the protein CASSLFASGAANTGELFF.

This chain joins TRBV6-2 or TRBV6-3 and TRBJ2-5; the match to TRBD1 covers 7 bases. CDR1 and CDR2 (germline): MNHEY, SVGEGT. The CDR3 is 14 amino acids. The junction had 2 bases not matched to a gene; V was cut back by 4 bases and J by 0 bases. The CDR3 is CASSSQGYQETQYF. CDR3 DNA: TGTGCCAGCAGTTCACAGGGGTACCAAGAGACCCAGTACTTC.

The gene calls are TRBV2 and TRBJ2-7; D may be TRBD1 (6 bases). Trimming took 9 bases from V and 6 from J, leaving 18 bases between them. This CDR3 has 13 amino acids. CDR1 is SNHLY, CDR2 FYNNEI, per germline. CDR3 bases: TGTGCCAGTCAAACAACAGGGAATGCCGAGCAGTACTTC. As protein: CASQTTGNAEQYF.

This clone was recorded at least ten times. A read error may account for a junction end that differs from germline. J is TRBJ1-5 and V is TRBV3-1 (or the pseudogene TRBV3-2); TRBD1 might be the D (6 bases). Germline CDR1 and CDR2: LGHDT and YNNKEL (reference sequence). This CDR3 has 15 residues. CDR3 sequence (DNA): TGTGCCAGCAGCCAAGACAGGGGCGACAATCGGCCCCAGCATTTT. The encoded protein is CASSQDRGDNRPQHF.

Concerning this clone: One end of the junction fails to match germline, which may point to a read error. This chain uses TRBV7-7 with TRBJ2-5, with 8 bases matching TRBD1. In germline, CDR1 is SSHAT, CDR2 FNYEAQ (reference sequence). CDR3 length equals 15 residues. The CDR3 sequence: CASSRQGASQETQYF. CDR3 nucleotide sequence: TGTGCTAGCAGCCGCCAGGGGGCTTCACAAGAGACCCAGTACTTC.

The chain is built from TRBV6-4 and TRBJ2-7; weak D call: TRBD2 (7 bases). This CDR3 is built from 16 residues. The ends were cut back, 2 bases at V and 2 bases at J, with 16 bases in the middle. Germline V CDR1 and CDR2: MRHNA, SNTAGT. The CDR3 is CASSDEGRGATYEQYF. The CDR3 nucleotides are TGTGCCAGCAGTGACGAGGGTCGGGGGGCAACCTACGAGCAGTACTTC.

The rearrangement joins TRBV27 to TRBJ2-1; D gene uncertain. The V and J ends lost 5 bases and 1 base respectively, with 6 bases between them. The CDR3 loop spans 13 amino acids. Germline V lookup: CDR1 MNHEY, CDR2 SMNVEV (reference sequence). DNA of the CDR3: TGTGCCAGCAGTCCAGGATCCTACAATGAGCAGTTCTTC. The encoded protein is CASSPGSYNEQFF.

The DNA for the CDR3 is TGTGCCAGCAGCAAATGGGGCTTTGAGACTAGCTCTCCTCTCGAATTCTTC. This codes for CASSKWGFETSSPLEFF. The rearrangement uses TRBV21-1 and TRBJ2-1; whether TRBD2, the table's D call, matches the DNA was not checked. TRBV21-1 is given as a pseudogene. This CDR3 spans 17 amino acids.

DNA of the CDR3: TGTGCCTGGACCTGGGGGCAGGGAGCACCAAGTCAGCCCCAGCATTTT. Translation: CAWTWGQGAPSQPQHF. V and J are TRBV30 and TRBJ1-5; possibly TRBD1 for D (6 bases). CDR1 and CDR2 (germline): GTSNPN, SVGIG (reference sequence). The CDR3 consists of 16 residues. The V and J ends lost 4 bases and 6 bases respectively, with 22 bases between them.

The chain carries TRBV7-8 and TRBJ2-5; 10 bases line up with TRBD2. The junction had 10 bases not matched to a gene; V was cut back by 1 base and J by 5 bases. The CDR3 has 17 residues. Germline CDR1 reads SGHVS; CDR2 reads FQNEAQ. This chain's CDR3 is CASSLEERGGPRETQYF. CDR3 sequence (DNA): TGTGCCAGCAGCTTAGAGGAGCGGGGGGGGCCTCGGGAGACCCAGTACTTC.

V and J are TRBV29-1 and TRBJ2-1; 10 bases line up with TRBD2. CDR1 is SQVTM, CDR2 ANQGSEA, per germline. The junction had 7 bases not matched to a gene; V was cut back by 8 bases and J by 9 bases. The CDR3 sequence is 12 residues long. The CDR3 spells CSTSGGGGEQFF. The CDR3 nucleotides are TGCAGCACGAGCGGGGGGGGAGGTGAGCAGTTCTTC.

This chain connects TRBV7-3 to TRBJ2-2; 7 nucleotides line up with TRBD2. The CDR3 covers 15 residues. Losses at the gene ends were 5 bases for V and 3 bases for J; bases not matched to a gene: 6. Per the germline V gene, CDR1 is SGHTA and CDR2 is FQGTGA. The CDR3 reads CASSPWGGYTGELFF. DNA of the CDR3: TGTGCCAGCAGCCCCTGGGGGGGGTACACCGGGGAGCTGTTTTTT.

This clone has only one observation. V is TRBV19 and J is TRBJ2-1; 11 positions agree with TRBD2. Germline trimming cut 6 bases from V and 3 bases from J; bases unmatched to any gene: 7. Germline loops: CDR1 LNHDA, CDR2 SQIVND (reference sequence). This CDR3 has 16 amino acids. The CDR3 DNA reads TGTGCCAGTAGCGACACCGGACTAGCGGGCTACAATGAGCAGTTCTTC. It is translated as CASSDTGLAGYNEQFF. Full variable domain (remainder filled in from reference TRBV19 and TRBJ2-1): DGGITQSPKYLFRKEGQNVTLSCEQNLNHDAMYWYRQDPGQGLRLIYYSQIVNDFQKGDIAEGYSVSREKKESFPLTVTSAQKNPTAFYLCASSDTGLAGYNEQFFGPGTRLTVL.

The CDR3 is CASTKDRQIDSPLHF. CDR3 DNA: TGTGCCAGCACTAAAGACAGGCAGATTGATTCACCCCTCCACTTT. The J gene is TRBJ1-6, the V gene TRBV6-5; weak D call: TRBD1 (6 bases). CDR1 MNHEY and CDR2 SVGAGI come from the germline V gene. The ends were cut back, 7 bases at V and 8 bases at J, with 18 bases in the middle. This CDR3 comprises 15 residues.

V gene TRBV3-1 (or the pseudogene TRBV3-2) combines with J gene TRBJ2-7; 8 positions match TRBD1. The CDR3 runs 14 residues. Germline V lookup: CDR1 LGHDT, CDR2 YNNKEL (reference sequence). V gave up 1 base and J gave up 5 bases; unmatched junction bases: 4. CDR3 amino acids: CASSQVSQGDEQYF. In nucleotides, the CDR3 is TGTGCCAGCAGCCAAGTGTCACAGGGGGACGAGCAGTACTTC.